This T cell receptor beta chain was documented in a study of blood T cells in healthy people across ages. PCR was performed a second time for roughly 7 to 11 cycles using a sample-barcoded 5' primer and a J-beta primer mix. Each CDR3 protein is one row after TCRdb ran MiXCR on the 5' RACE reads. The repertoire consists of about 1 million distinct CDR3 sequences, with around 27% occurring once and the leading ten covering about 0.69%. Whole-study findings and limits: Naive and antigen-experienced cells were not separated, limiting conclusive comparison.

In germline, CDR1 is ENHRY, CDR2 SYGVKD. V shed 6 bases and J 2 bases; nucleotides not matched to a gene: 3. The CDR3 consists of 14 residues. This clonotype was seen a few times. Its matching antigen is unknown. These data were likewise used in another study, on T cells of mothers and their children. That study reports: Sequencing got over 9 million TCR beta CDR3 reads from each mother and roughly 2.7 million from each child.

Sequencing was done on a sample of blood. The receptor comes from a girl aged 2 to 9 in good health. This chain links TRBV10-3 with TRBJ2-2; 7 bases map to TRBD2. Written as DNA, the CDR3 is TGTGCCATCAGAAGCGGGGCAAACACCGGGGAGCTGTTTTTT. Translation gives CAIRSGANTGELFF.